This TCR beta chain was observed in a study of beta chain features in type 1 diabetes. Background on the study: Taken together, all samples contributed some 98 million examined sorted cells. General study points: Sampled from patients, naive, central memory and Treg TCRB repertoires appeared more similar than those sampled from healthy donors.

This clone has a handful of counts. The target antigen is unknown. Over 95% purity was reached by all sorted populations. The CDR3 consists of 15 residues. V gave up 1 base and J gave up 5 bases, with 15 bases separating them. Germline V gene sequence: CDR1 LGHNA, CDR2 YSLEER. The authors reverse transcribed all of the isolated RNA, so sequencing captured expressed TCRB transcripts. The method was immunoSEQ multiplex PCR; TCRdb's version includes in-frame clones alone and lacks a portion of them. This sample yields 120,000 to 150,000 clones, of which less than 11% are seen a single time; roughly 1.4% belongs to the top ten.

The sequence derives from a young man in good health. The specimen was naive CD4+ T cells from blood. This sequence joins TRBV4-3 and TRBJ2-7; a possible D gene is TRBD2 (6 bases). Here the CDR3 DNA reads TGCGCCAGCAGCCAAGGGCTAGCGTTGGTAAACGAGCAGTACTTC. It codes for CASSQGLALVNEQYF.